This TCR beta chain was recovered during a study of T-cell reconstitution after alpha-beta-depleted transplantation in children. With 1 base clipped from V and 7 bases from J, the junction kept 6 bases outside the gene matches. The CDR3 is made up of 15 amino acids. Looked up from germline, CDR1 is SGHDT and CDR2 is YYEEEE. Unique molecular identifiers were incorporated when the TCRbeta library was constructed. TCRdb processed the PCR reads anew with MiXCR; each CDR3 protein has one entry. Of about 22,000 distinct CDR3 sequences in the sample, roughly a tenth were seen once. This clonotype has at least ten counts.

The source is a human donor who donated a stem cell graft to a child with chronic granulomatous disease. The sample was PBMCs from the stem cell graft donor, taken from the stem cell graft. The chain recombines TRBV5-6 with TRBJ2-1, with 9 nucleotides matching TRBD1. The CDR3 coding sequence is TGTGCCAGCAGCTTGTGGGACAGGGAGGTAAATGAGCAGTTCTTC. The encoded protein is CASSLWDREVNEQFF.